The 27 T cell receptor beta chains below all came from one sample that was sequenced in a study of T cell repertoires in cytomegalovirus infection. TCRdb re-called the reads through MiXCR, storing one row per CDR3 protein. The top ten hold 9.5% to 15% of the sample, which has just over 300,000 distinct CDR3 sequences, 15% to 20% seen once. The specimen was PBMCs. All receptors derive from a human donor in good health (CMV status not recorded). Some clones in this sample may be carry-over from other donors' samples.

This clonotype was counted ten times or more. The chain carries TRBV7-2 and TRBJ2-1, with D possibly matching TRBD2 (5 bases). The CDR3 length is 13 residues. The germline CDR1 and CDR2 sequences are SGHTA and FQGNSA. Trimming removed 4 bases from V and 7 bases from J, with 11 bases in between. CDR3 DNA: TGTGCCAGCAGCTCCGGGGAGAGTAATGAGCAGTTCTTC. This gives the protein CASSSGESNEQFF.

CDR3 sequence reads: CASSAESSGNTIYF. The CDR3 DNA reads TGTGCCAGCAGCGCGGAGAGCTCTGGAAACACCATATATTTT. The chain links TRBV28 to TRBJ1-3; D remains unclear. The CDR3 is 14 residues long. V was pared by 6 bases and J by 0 bases, with 9 bases between. Per the germline V gene, CDR1 is MDHEN and CDR2 is SYDVKM.

This clonotype was recorded many times. The CDR3 is CASSGGGMETQYF. CDR3 nucleotides: TGTGCCAGCAGTGGCGGGGGGATGGAGACCCAGTACTTC. The V call is TRBV28, the J call TRBJ2-5; TRBD2 agrees at 8 bases. From germline, CDR1 is MDHEN and CDR2 SYDVKM. This CDR3 is built from 13 residues. V shed 5 bases, J shed 5 bases, and the junction held 4 bases outside the gene matches.

The V and J genes are TRBV29-1 and TRBJ1-1, with D possibly being TRBD1 (5 bases). CDR1 SQVTM and CDR2 ANQGSEA come from the germline V gene. The germline V and J ends were trimmed by 5 bases and 1 base, with 14 bases remaining between them. The CDR3 is 14 amino acids. CDR3 residues: CSVQQGMGNTEAFF. CDR3 nucleotides: TGCAGCGTTCAGCAGGGTATGGGGAACACTGAAGCTTTCTTT.

This clonotype was seen at least ten times. This chain joins TRBV7-2 and TRBJ2-7; TRBD1 matches at 9 bases. With 1 base clipped from V and 3 bases from J, the junction kept 4 bases outside the gene matches. CDR1 is SGHTA, CDR2 FQGNSA, per germline. The CDR3 covers 15 residues. The CDR3 DNA sequence: TGTGCCAGCAGCTTAGTAGACAGGGGGGGCTACGAGCAGTACTTC. This codes for CASSLVDRGGYEQYF.

This rearrangement joins TRBV7-2 to TRBJ2-6, with TRBD1 matching over 7 bases. Germline-derived CDR1 and CDR2 are SGHTA and FQGNSA. Unmatched junction bases numbered 11, after V lost 5 bases and J lost 1 base. This CDR3 is 18 amino acids long. CDR3 region: CASSEQTGKGSGANVLTF. DNA of the CDR3: TGTGCCAGCAGCGAACAGACAGGGAAAGGTTCTGGGGCCAACGTCCTGACTTTC. Using reference TRBV7-2 and TRBJ2-6 for the parts outside the CDR3, the full variable domain is GAGVSQSPSNKVTEKGKDVELRCDPISGHTALYWYRQSLGQGLEFLIYFQGNSAPDKSGLPSDRFSAERTGGSVSTLTIQRTQQEDSAVYLCASSEQTGKGSGANVLTFGAGSRLTVL.

Comments on this clonotype: Germline is not matched at one junction end, which may reflect a read error. This chain joins TRBV27 and TRBJ1-5, with TRBD1 as a possible D gene (5 bases). This CDR3 spans 14 amino acids. The germline CDR1 and CDR2 sequences are MNHEY and SMNVEV (reference sequence). CDR3 coding DNA: TGTGCCCGCAGTACCGGGGGGGTTGAGCAGCCCCAGCATTTT. Translation: CARSTGGVEQPQHF.

CDR3 DNA: TGTGCCAGCAGCGGGGGACAGGGCCTACACAATGAGCAGTTCTTC. Its translation: CASSGGQGLHNEQFF. The gene calls are TRBV5-4 and TRBJ2-1; 9 bases line up with TRBD1. Germline V gene sequence: CDR1 SGHNT, CDR2 YYREEE (reference sequence). The CDR3 covers 15 residues. With 4 bases clipped from V and 5 bases from J, the junction kept 7 bases outside the gene matches.

This clonotype was counted a few times. The chain is built from TRBV2 and TRBJ2-3; D gene uncertain. Germline CDR1 SNHLY, CDR2 FYNNEI. The CDR3 length is 12 residues. Trimming removed 5 bases from V and 2 bases from J, with 5 bases in between. The CDR3: CASSTHTDTQYF. The CDR3 DNA reads TGTGCCAGCAGTACCCACACAGATACGCAGTATTTT.

This clonotype came up many times. This chain uses TRBV7-6 with TRBJ2-2; the match to TRBD2 covers 8 bases. J was trimmed by 1 base and V by 4 bases; bases with no gene match: 2. Germline CDR1 and CDR2: SGHVS and FNYEAQ. CDR3 size: 15 residues. The CDR3 sequence: CASSSSGGNTGELFF. Written as DNA, the CDR3 is TGTGCCAGCAGCTCCAGCGGGGGGAACACCGGGGAGCTGTTTTTT.

The genes are TRBV15 and TRBJ1-3; D ambiguous. V gave up 0 bases and J gave up 4 bases, with 10 bases separating them. Germline CDR1 LNHNV, CDR2 YYDKDF (reference sequence). This CDR3 region has 15 residues. The CDR3 region is CATSRDALQGNTIYF. CDR3 nucleotide sequence: TGTGCCACCAGCAGAGACGCGTTGCAGGGAAACACCATATATTTT. The complete variable domain, with remaining parts taken from reference TRBV15 and TRBJ1-3, reads DAMVIQNPRYQVTQFGKPVTLSCSQTLNHNVMYWYQQKSSQAPKLLFHYYDKDFNNEADTPDNFQSRRPNTSFCFLDIRSPGLGDTAMYLCATSRDALQGNTIYFGEGSWLTVV.

At least ten counts were recorded for this clonotype. The chain carries TRBV7-8 and TRBJ2-5, with a weak D call TRBD1 (6 bases). Germline CDR1 SGHVS, CDR2 FQNEAQ. The CDR3 loop spans 15 amino acids. V lost 3 bases, J lost 2 bases, and 13 bases lay in between. The CDR3 protein is CASSLGAGVQETQYF. The CDR3 DNA sequence: TGTGCCAGCAGCTTGGGGGCAGGGGTTCAAGAGACCCAGTACTTC.

This clonotype was seen only a few times. The chain combines TRBV27 with TRBJ1-6; tentatively, D is TRBD1 (6 bases). The CDR3 is 19 residues long. Germline values: CDR1 MNHEY, CDR2 SMNVEV (reference sequence). V was clipped by 4 bases and J by 0 bases, with 19 bases between them. In DNA form, the CDR3 reads TGTGCCAGCAGTTCCTCCGTATTACAGGGAAGCTCCTATAATTCACCCCTCCACTTT. It is translated as CASSSSVLQGSSYNSPLHF.

The chain links TRBV29-1 to TRBJ2-5; D possibly uses TRBD1 or TRBD2 (5 bases each). The germline CDR1 and CDR2 sequences are SQVTM and ANQGSEA. Trimming took 7 bases from V and 2 from J, leaving 11 bases between them. CDR3 length: 12 amino acids. Here the CDR3 reads CSGGRQQETQYF. In DNA form, the CDR3 reads TGCAGCGGGGGACGGCAACAAGAGACCCAGTACTTC.

This clonotype was seen many times. The chain has TRBV20-1 and TRBJ1-5; D is uncertain. The germline CDR1 and CDR2 sequences are DFQATT and SNEGSKA (reference sequence). Trimming removed 3 bases at V and 0 bases at J, with 15 bases between. The CDR3 runs to 16 residues. The CDR3 spells CSAREAGSYSNQPQHF. The CDR3 coding sequence is TGCAGTGCTAGGGAAGCAGGTTCATATAGCAATCAGCCCCAGCATTTT.

V is TRBV6-5 and J is TRBJ1-1; D remains ambiguous. Trimming took off 4 bases at V and 4 bases at J, with 13 bases between the two ends. The length of the CDR3 is 14 residues. Germline lookup yields CDR1 MNHEY and CDR2 SVGAGI. The CDR3 protein is CASSFGFPSTEAFF. The CDR3 DNA is TGTGCCAGCAGTTTCGGATTTCCAAGCACTGAAGCTTTCTTT.

This clonotype was counted ten times or more. This chain connects TRBV28 to TRBJ2-4; 8 bases align to TRBD1. J was trimmed by 0 bases and V by 2 bases; bases with no gene match: 3. Looked up from germline, CDR1 is MDHEN and CDR2 is SYDVKM. This CDR3 is built from 16 residues. The chain's CDR3 is CASSLDRGLAKNIQYF. The DNA for the CDR3 is TGTGCCAGCAGTTTAGACAGGGGTTTAGCCAAAAACATTCAGTACTTC.

The chain couples TRBV19 to TRBJ2-7; no firm D call. The ends were cut back, 6 bases at V and 3 bases at J, with 15 bases in the middle. The CDR3 has 14 amino acids. Germline-derived CDR1 and CDR2 are LNHDA and SQIVND (reference sequence). DNA for the CDR3: TGTGCCAGTAGCTTGTCGGCGGTCCTCTACGAGCAGTACTTC. Translated: CASSLSAVLYEQYF.

This clonotype was counted only a few times. Compared with germline, one end of the junction differs, possibly owing to a read error. The genes are TRBV6-1 and TRBJ2-7; D is uncertain. The CDR3 has 16 residues. Germline CDR1 MNHNS, CDR2 SASEGT. The chain's CDR3 is CASSELGSYGSYEQYF. The CDR3 nucleotides read TGTGCTAGCAGTGAATTAGGGTCTTACGGGTCCTACGAGCAGTACTTC.

The rearrangement joins TRBV6-5 to TRBJ2-2; TRBD1 might be the D (7 bases). The germline V and J ends were trimmed by 7 bases and 2 bases, with 14 bases remaining between them. This CDR3 is 15 amino acids long. Per germline, CDR1 MNHEY and CDR2 SVGAGI. CDR3 coding DNA: TGTGCCAGCATTTCCCAGGGGGGTAACACCGGGGAGCTGTTTTTT. Its protein is CASISQGGNTGELFF.

The V call is TRBV5-4, the J call TRBJ2-3; 8 bases are a match to TRBD1. CDR3 size: 19 residues. The ends lost 1 base at V and 3 bases at J; junction bases unmatched: 16. Germline CDR1 SGHNT, CDR2 YYREEE (reference sequence). CDR3 sequence reads: CASSLLLRSGQGATDTQYF. In DNA, the CDR3 is TGTGCCAGCAGCTTGCTCCTTCGGTCCGGGCAGGGGGCGACAGATACGCAGTATTTT.

As for this clonotype: A read error is possible here, since a much larger clone lies one base away. The V gene is TRBV6-2 or TRBV6-3, the J gene TRBJ2-1; D ambiguous. The CDR3 has 15 amino acids. Germline CDR1 is MNHEY and CDR2 is SVGEGT. The CDR3 region is CACRVVDKGYNEQFF. The CDR3 DNA is TGTGCCTGCAGAGTAGTAGACAAAGGTTACAATGAGCAGTTCTTC.

This clonotype has only one observation. The V gene is TRBV18, the J gene TRBJ1-1; D possibly corresponds to TRBD1 (5 bases). The CDR3 runs 15 residues. V dropped 0 bases and J dropped 5 bases, with 13 bases sitting between them. Germline lookup yields CDR1 KGHSH and CDR2 LQKENI. CDR3 in amino acids: CASSPPGLWGTEAFF. The CDR3 nucleotides are TGTGCCAGCTCACCACCAGGTTTATGGGGGACTGAAGCTTTCTTT.

This sequence joins TRBV7-2 and TRBJ1-2, with a weak D call TRBD1 (5 bases). Between the trimmed V and J ends, which lost 3 bases and 0 bases, there was a span of 5 bases. The germline gives CDR1 SGHTA, CDR2 FQGNSA. The CDR3 totals 13 residues. The CDR3 bases are TGTGCCAGCAGCTTGGGACCTAACTATGGCTACACCTTC. Its protein is CASSLGPNYGYTF.

This rearrangement joins TRBV18 to TRBJ1-1, with D perhaps TRBD1 (6 bases). From germline, CDR1 is KGHSH and CDR2 LQKENI. Trimming pared 2 bases from V and 1 base from J, leaving 17 bases between. The CDR3 length is 17 residues. CDR3 region: CASSPWDVGGTNTEAFF. DNA for the CDR3: TGTGCCAGCTCACCATGGGACGTGGGGGGCACGAACACTGAAGCTTTCTTT.

This clonotype came up many times. The chain couples TRBV12-3 or TRBV12-4 to TRBJ2-5, with TRBD1 as a possible D gene (5 bases). The CDR3 length is 13 residues. V was shortened by 8 bases and J by 5 bases, with 15 bases between the two germline ends. CDR3 sequence reads: CASRPGWGETQYF. DNA for the CDR3: TGTGCCAGCCGTCCAGGGTGGGGCGAGACCCAGTACTTC.

This clonotype occurred many times. The chain couples TRBV24-1 to TRBJ2-5; 9 bases map to TRBD2. Looked up from germline, CDR1 is KGHDR and CDR2 is SFDVKD. The CDR3 totals 15 residues. Trimming at V came to 10 bases and at J to 1 base, leaving 9 bases not matched to a gene. CDR3 amino acids: CATSGGATTQETQYF. The DNA of the CDR3 is TGTGCCACTAGCGGGGGCGCGACTACCCAAGAGACCCAGTACTTC.